This entry describes one TCR beta chain. Its antigen is undetermined. Through a sample-barcoded 5' primer and a J-beta primer mix, a second PCR was run for roughly 7 to 12 cycles. Sequencing recovered at least 3 million CDR3-containing paired-end reads from each sample. TCRdb reanalysed the 5' RACE reads using MiXCR and keeps one entry per CDR3 protein. The data contain roughly 2 million distinct CDR3 sequences, just under 50% of them singletons. Germline V CDR1 and CDR2: SGHTA, FQGNSA. V was cut by 3 bases and J by 5 bases, with 9 bases left in between. The CDR3 sequence is 13 residues long. These data originate in a study of blood T cells in healthy people across ages. General study results and limits: Long-lived donors had more naive CD4+ cells and higher diversity than aged donors. Researchers deemed the diversity estimates from one million T cells underestimates. Per-million-T-cell TCR beta diversity fell roughly linearly with age.

Sequencing was done on a sample of blood. This receptor was obtained from a woman in her 40s in good health. The chain carries TRBV7-2 and TRBJ2-3; D ambiguous. CDR3 loop: CASSLQEGDTQYF. CDR3 nucleotides: TGTGCCAGCAGCTTGCAGGAAGGAGATACGCAGTATTTT.